This T cell receptor beta chain was sequenced in a study of early T cells in non-severe SARS-CoV-2 infection. Study-wide context: Sequencing used unsorted whole-blood bulk RNA, so chains lack pairing. The study, taken as a whole, reports: Reliance on VDJdb matching favored anti-spike CD8 responses; private and CD4 specificities were missed.

cDNA molecules, individually, were tagged with unique molecular identifiers. MiXCR, run by TCRdb on the 5' RACE reads, gives a single entry per CDR3 protein. This sample has under 60,000 distinct CDR3 sequences, with roughly 9.4% found just once. The CDR3 loop spans 17 amino acids. The germline V gene encodes CDR1 SQVTM and CDR2 ANQGSEA. V dropped 4 bases and J dropped 3 bases, with 21 bases sitting between them. Remarks on this clonotype: Its antigen remains unidentified.

This sequence was found in an adult who was a healthcare worker with PCR-confirmed SARS-CoV-2 infection or an uninfected control (not recorded which). The chain couples TRBV29-1 to TRBJ2-2; D tentatively reads TRBD1 or TRBD2 (5 bases each). Material: whole blood, obtained at baseline. CDR3 DNA: TGCAGCGTTGTGGGGGACGGACACGGTTTAGACACCGGGGAGCTGTTTTTT. Translation gives CSVVGDGHGLDTGELFF.